This T cell receptor beta chain is from a study of human T cells and chemical hapten exposure. Study in general: Donors were sensitized with 2% DPC on the upper inner arm. There were weekly diphenylcyclopropenone doses to the scalp for patients throughout the roughly 24-week study.

This clonotype came up a few times. What it recognizes is unknown. Whole-study findings and limits: Every donor had alopecia, and their immune response may therefore differ from healthy people's.

Time point here: patch test 1, 2 weeks after DPC sensitization. The treatment was: therapeutic diphenylcyclopropenone sensitization with weekly scalp DPC. CDR1 and CDR2 (germline): MNHNY, SVGAGI (reference sequence). The CDR3 extends over 14 amino acids. V lost 4 bases to trimming and J lost 3 bases, with 10 bases between them. From the RACE reads, TCRdb called clonotypes with MiXCR, one entry per CDR3 protein. The sample contains roughly 200,000 distinct CDR3 sequences, about a fifth of which appear only once. Sequences were derived from whole blood, sampled in connection with sensitization to the hapten diphenylcyclopropenone (DPC). V gene TRBV6-6 combines with J gene TRBJ1-5; D not resolved. The origin of this receptor is a woman aged 50 to 65 with alopecia areata. Some clones in this sample may be carry-over from other donors' samples. CDR3: CASSSPGVNQPQHF. In nucleotides, the CDR3 is TGTGCCAGCAGTTCCCCCGGGGTCAATCAGCCCCAGCATTTT.